These 16 T cell receptor beta chains were sequenced from one sample in a study of Tregs in tolerant kidney transplant recipients. The method was immunoSEQ multiplex PCR; TCRdb's version includes in-frame clones alone and lacks a portion of them. The data hold roughly 64,000 clones, with roughly 98% observed a single time. Source: Tregs from blood, taken before the transplant. Source of these receptors: a human donor who received a combined kidney and bone marrow transplant.

V and J are TRBV28 and TRBJ1-2, with TRBD1 as a possible D gene (6 bases). Deletions cut 10 bases from V and 4 bases from J, with 10 bases between. Germline CDR1 is MDHEN and CDR2 is SYDVKM. The CDR3 length is 11 residues. Written as DNA, the CDR3 is TGTGCCACCCTGGACAGCTATGGCTACACCTTC. This gives the protein CATLDSYGYTF.

The gene calls are TRBV18 and TRBJ2-7; 7 nucleotides line up with TRBD1. With 3 bases clipped from V and 5 bases from J, the junction kept 7 bases outside the gene matches. Germline assignment: CDR1 KGHSH and CDR2 LQKENI. The CDR3 length is 14 residues. The CDR3 here is CASSPVRGFDEQYF. The DNA for the CDR3 is TGTGCCAGCTCACCGGTCAGGGGGTTCGACGAGCAGTACTTC.

V is TRBV14 and J is TRBJ1-1, with D unclear. Trimming cost V 4 bases and J 0 bases, with 6 bases left between them. Germline V gene sequence: CDR1 SGHDN, CDR2 FVKESK. CDR3 length equals 13 residues. CDR3 DNA sequence: TGTGCCAGCAGCCCAGGCTTGAACACTGAAGCTTTCTTT. Amino acid sequence: CASSPGLNTEAFF.

CDR3 residues: CASLPPGGANTGELFF. The CDR3 nucleotides are TGTGCCAGTCTTCCCCCGGGGGGGGCGAACACCGGGGAGCTGTTTTTT. The chain employs TRBV2 and TRBJ2-2; TRBD2 agrees at 8 bases. The V and J ends lost 9 bases and 0 bases, in that order; junction bases with no gene match: 9. Germline CDR1 and CDR2: SNHLY and FYNNEI. This CDR3 has 16 amino acids.

The chain couples TRBV2 to TRBJ1-4; perhaps TRBD1 as D (5 bases). The CDR3 has 11 residues. Germline assignment: CDR1 SNHLY and CDR2 FYNNEI. The CDR3 sequence is CAGGVGEKLFF. The CDR3 nucleotides read TGTGCTGGGGGGGTTGGTGAAAAACTGTTTTTT.

The rearrangement uses TRBV18 and TRBJ1-2; 11 positions agree with TRBD1. Germline-derived CDR1 and CDR2 are KGHSH and LQKENI. V was clipped by 4 bases and J by 4 bases; unmatched bases: 8. The CDR3 totals 16 residues. The CDR3 nucleotides are TGTGCCAGCTCACATAAGGACAGGGGGCATGTCTATGGCTACACCTTC. Its translation is CASSHKDRGHVYGYTF.

This clone appeared a single time. This rearrangement joins TRBV19 to TRBJ2-7; 8 bases are shared with TRBD2. Trimming cost V 6 bases and J 2 bases; bases outside gene matches: 9. Germline-derived CDR1 and CDR2 are LNHDA and SQIVND (reference sequence). This CDR3 has 15 amino acids. The CDR3 coding sequence is TGTGCCAGTAGCCGAAGACTAGCGCAAACCTACGAGCAGTACTTC. It translates to CASSRRLAQTYEQYF. Full variable domain (remainder filled in from reference TRBV19 and TRBJ2-7): DGGITQSPKYLFRKEGQNVTLSCEQNLNHDAMYWYRQDPGQGLRLIYYSQIVNDFQKGDIAEGYSVSREKKESFPLTVTSAQKNPTAFYLCASSRRLAQTYEQYFGPGTRLTVT.

The chain uses TRBV9 and TRBJ2-3, with a weak D call TRBD1 (6 bases). Germline CDR1 SGDLS, CDR2 YYNGEE. This CDR3 has 16 residues. With 0 bases removed from V and 4 bases from J, the gap between germline ends came to 15 bases. CDR3 sequence (DNA): TGTGCCAGCAGCGTAGATGGGACATATTTTTCAGATACGCAGTATTTT. This encodes CASSVDGTYFSDTQYF.

This sequence joins TRBV10-3 and TRBJ2-1; 9 nucleotides line up with TRBD2. The germline V gene encodes CDR1 ENHRY and CDR2 SYGVKD. Losses at the gene ends were 3 bases for V and 6 bases for J; bases not matched to a gene: 9. The CDR3 is made up of 16 amino acids. For the CDR3, the DNA is TGTGCCATCAGTGATGGGATAGCGGGGGACGTCAATGAGCAGTTCTTC. Its protein product is CAISDGIAGDVNEQFF.

V gene TRBV15 combines with J gene TRBJ2-5; D perhaps matches TRBD2 (7 bases). Germline V CDR1 and CDR2: LNHNV, YYDKDF (reference sequence). Trimming pared 8 bases from V and 5 bases from J, leaving 21 bases between. The CDR3 has 15 residues. Here the CDR3 reads CATRSGGAVGETQYF. DNA of the CDR3: TGTGCCACCCGTAGTGGGGGGGCTGTTGGGGAGACCCAGTACTTC. Filled out from reference TRBV15 and TRBJ2-5, the complete variable domain reads DAMVIQNPRYQVTQFGKPVTLSCSQTLNHNVMYWYQQKSSQAPKLLFHYYDKDFNNEADTPDNFQSRRPNTSFCFLDIRSPGLGDTAMYLCATRSGGAVGETQYFGPGTRLLVL.

V and J are TRBV5-4 and TRBJ2-4; 16 bases fit TRBD2. Germline CDR1 and CDR2: SGHNT and YYREEE (reference sequence). There are 19 residues in the CDR3. Trimming took 1 base from V and 1 from J; bases not matched to a gene: 5. CDR3 in DNA: TGTGCCAGCAGCTTGCCGGGACTAGCGGGGGGGCCCGCCAAAAACATTCAGTACTTC. The encoded protein is CASSLPGLAGGPAKNIQYF.

J is TRBJ2-7 and V is TRBV7-9; a weak D match, TRBD1 (6 bases). Trimming removed 1 base from V and 4 bases from J, with 17 bases in between. CDR1 SEHNR and CDR2 FQNEAQ come from the germline V gene (reference sequence). This CDR3 region has 16 residues. This CDR3 reads CASSLEVPGESYEQYF. CDR3 in DNA: TGTGCCAGCAGCTTAGAAGTTCCAGGGGAATCATACGAGCAGTACTTC.

The genes are TRBV23-1 and TRBJ2-3; 7 positions match TRBD2. TRBV23-1 falls under the ORF class, with uncertain function. The CDR3 covers 17 residues. The J segment lost 1 base and the V segment lost 0 bases, leaving 7 bases of the junction unmatched. The CDR3 DNA sequence: TGCGCCAGCAGTCAATCATTAGCGGGCGGGGGCACAGATACGCAGTATTTT. Amino acids: CASSQSLAGGGTDTQYF.

The rearrangement uses TRBV13 and TRBJ2-1; D might be TRBD1 (6 bases). From germline, CDR1 is PRHDT and CDR2 FYEKMQ (reference sequence). The ends were cut back, 5 bases at V and 5 bases at J, with 16 bases in the middle. The CDR3 runs 15 residues. As DNA, the CDR3 is TGTGCCAGCAGCCATCTCGGGAACAGGGACAATGAGCAGTTCTTC. Its translation is CASSHLGNRDNEQFF.

The chain combines TRBV7-9 with TRBJ2-5; 8 bases are a match to TRBD2. The CDR3 totals 14 residues. Germline V CDR1 and CDR2: SEHNR, FQNEAQ (reference sequence). The ends lost 6 bases at V and 2 bases at J; junction bases unmatched: 5. The CDR3 bases are TGTGCCAGCAGACTGGCGGGGGGACAAGAGACCCAGTACTTC. Translation: CASRLAGGQETQYF.

V is TRBV27 and J is TRBJ2-7; D unclear. V lost 3 bases, J lost 1 base, and 7 bases lay in between. Germline CDR1 MNHEY, CDR2 SMNVEV (reference sequence). The length of the CDR3 is 13 residues. The CDR3: CASSLSESYEQYF. The CDR3 DNA reads as TGTGCCAGCAGTTTGTCCGAGTCCTACGAGCAGTACTTC.